This T cell receptor beta chain was captured in a study of CD4 T cells in relation to SARS-CoV-2 and coronaviruses. Overall study context: TCR beta CDR3s were sequenced after roughly nine-day antigen culture of PBMCs.

Assay: immunoSEQ multiplex PCR; the TCRdb copy retains only in-frame clones and omits some. The table lists about 21,000 clones, roughly three quarters of them singletons. Unexposed donor CD4+ T cells date from about 2011-2018, before the COVID-19 pandemic. The cells were cultured for less than twelve days before CD4+ T cells were isolated. Trimming at V came to 1 base and at J to 7 bases, leaving 8 bases not matched to a gene. CDR1 is GTSNPN and CDR2 is SVGIG in the germline V gene (reference sequence). The CDR3 has 15 residues. On this clone: Its specificity is unknown.

The sample consisted of CD4+ T cells from PBMCs, cultured in vitro. The TCR was taken from a human donor in good health. The genes are TRBV30 and TRBJ1-4, with 8 positions matching TRBD1. The CDR3 DNA reads as TGTGCCTGGAGTGACAGGGGGGGATTACGTGAAAAACTGTTTTTT. Protein sequence: CAWSDRGGLREKLFF.